A selection of T cell receptor beta chains follows, all from one sample in a study of T-cell reconstitution after alpha-beta-depleted transplantation in children. Using its own MiXCR run on the PCR reads, TCRdb lists one record per CDR3 protein. This sample yields about a million distinct CDR3 sequences, of which about 31% are seen a single time; under 30% belongs to the top ten. Sequences were derived from PBMCs, mostly from graft donor cells, sampled 360 days after TCRalphabeta/CD19-depleted stem cell transplant. The receptors stem from a boy less than two years old who had a stem cell transplant for SCID, so the T cells may come from the graft donor. CDR3s include the opening cysteine and the closing phenylalanine or tryptophan. A D gene is named only where the DNA matches it firmly. Size is omitted from some rows. Given values are once, few, many or a class for expanded clones.

many | TRBD2 | TRBJ2-1 | TRBV20-1 | TGCAGTGCTACGTTAGCGGGGTCCTACAATGAGCAGTTCTTC | CSATLAGSYNEQFF
NA | NA | TRBJ2-3 | TRBV6-2/TRBV6-3 | TGTGCCAGCAGTTTGTCTTTGAGGTATCCAGATACGCAGTATTTT | CASSLSLRYPDTQYF
NA | TRBD1 | TRBJ2-7 | TRBV4-3 | TGCGCCAGCAGCCAAGATGTAGGGACAGGCCGATACGAGCAGTACTTC | CASSQDVGTGRYEQYF
few | NA | TRBJ2-1 | TRBV5-1 | TGCGCCAGCAGCTTGGCAAGGCATGAGCAGTTCTTC | CASSLARHEQFF
few | NA | TRBJ2-7 | TRBV7-9 | TGTGCCAGCAGCAAACCGGGACCCGTCTACGAGCAGTACTTC | CASSKPGPVYEQYF
few | TRBD2 | TRBJ2-5 | TRBV2 | TGTGCCAGCAGTGTTTCGCCTAGCGGGGGGGCTTTCCCCAATCAAGAGACCCAGTACTTC | CASSVSPSGGAFPNQETQYF
NA | NA | TRBJ2-1 | TRBV4-1 | TGCGCCAGCAGCCAAGCCCCGGGGAGCTCCTACAATGAGCAGTTCTTC | CASSQAPGSSYNEQFF
NA | TRBD2 | TRBJ2-5 | TRBV24-1 | TGTGCCACCAGTGACAGCGGGGGAGCGATACAAGAGACCCAGTACTTC | CATSDSGGAIQETQYF
NA | NA | TRBJ2-2 | TRBV5-1 | TGCGCCAGCAGCTTGGACAGGACCACCGGGGAGCTGTTTTTT | CASSLDRTTGELFF
few | TRBD2 | TRBJ2-5 | TRBV7-3 | TGTGCCAGCAGCTTAAAGAAGACTAGCGGGGGGGAAGAGACCCAGTACTTC | CASSLKKTSGGEETQYF
few | TRBD1 | TRBJ1-5 | TRBV4-1 | TGCGCCAGCAGCCAAGCTCCAGGGGGAGTGGGCAATCAGCCCCAGCATTTT | CASSQAPGGVGNQPQHF
NA | NA | TRBJ2-3 | TRBV5-1 | TGCGCCAGCAGCCCAGAGTTCACTCACACAGATACGCAGTATTTT | CASSPEFTHTDTQYF
NA | TRBD1 | TRBJ2-7 | TRBV2 | TGTGCCAGCAGGAGGGACAGGGTTTCCTACGAGCAGTACTTC | CASRRDRVSYEQYF
few | TRBD1 | TRBJ2-1 | TRBV10-3 | TGTGCCACCGCCTCCGGGACAGCAGACAATGAGCAGTTCTTC | CATASGTADNEQFF
NA | NA | TRBJ1-1 | TRBV12-3/TRBV12-4 | TGTGCCAGCAGTTTCACCCTTAGAGATATGAACACTGAAGCTTTCTTT | CASSFTLRDMNTEAFF
NA | TRBD2 | TRBJ2-1 | TRBV4-3 | TGCGCCAGCAGCCAAGGGGGGGGGTATAGCTCCTACAATGAGCAGTTCTTC | CASSQGGGYSSYNEQFF
few | NA | TRBJ2-3 | TRBV9 | TGTGCCAGCGGGGAGATAGATACGCAGTATTTT | CASGEIDTQYF
few | NA | TRBJ2-3 | TRBV20-1 | TGCAGTGCTAGTGGGGTATGGGACTTACTCACAGATACGCAGTATTTT | CSASGVWDLLTDTQYF
NA | NA | TRBJ2-1 | TRBV6-6 | TGTGCCAGCGGCCCCCCGGCTGAGCAGTTCTTC | CASGPPAEQFF
NA | TRBD1 | TRBJ1-5 | TRBV27 | TGTGCCAGCAGCCCCGGGACAGGGGTTAGCAATCAGCCCCAGCATTTT | CASSPGTGVSNQPQHF
few | NA | TRBJ2-3 | TRBV20-1 | TGCAGTGCTAGAGATTGGGTCCTGGGGCGGACAGATACGCAGTATTTT | CSARDWVLGRTDTQYF
NA | NA | TRBJ2-6 | TRBV18 | TGTGCCAGCTCACGCCTCCTACAATCCACCTTCTCTGGGGCCAACGTCCTGACTTTC | CASSRLLQSTFSGANVLTF
NA | TRBD1 | TRBJ2-7 | TRBV4-1 | TGCGCCAGCAGCCACCACGACAGGGGGGAGCAGTACTTC | CASSHHDRGEQYF
NA | NA | TRBJ1-1 | TRBV4-2 | TGTGCCAGCAGCCAGGGGGAGCCGGACACTGAAGCTTTCTTT | CASSQGEPDTEAFF
NA | NA | TRBJ1-1 | TRBV7-2 | TGTGCCAGCAGCCCTATAGGGCCTGAAGCTTTCTTT | CASSPIGPEAFF
NA | TRBD1 | TRBJ2-4 | TRBV9 | TGTGCCAGCAGCATCGACAGGGGACTCGGGCAAAACATTCAGTACTTC | CASSIDRGLGQNIQYF
NA | TRBD2 | TRBJ2-3 | TRBV5-1 | TGCGCCAGCAGCCCGAATCCGGGACTCCGGGGGGGCGATACGCAGTATTTT | CASSPNPGLRGGDTQYF
few | NA | TRBJ2-2 | TRBV5-6 | TGTGCCAGCAGCGCAGGCTGGGGCAGCACCGGGGAGCTGTTTTTT | CASSAGWGSTGELFF
once | TRBD1 | TRBJ2-3 | TRBV6-1 | TGTGCCAGCACCCCGGACAGGGTCGGGTATACGCAGTATTTT | CASTPDRVGYTQYF
few | NA | TRBJ1-2 | TRBV9 | TGTGCCAGCAGCGTGGGGAGTGGCTACACCTTC | CASSVGSGYTF
few | TRBD2 | TRBJ2-1 | TRBV2 | TGTGCCAGCAGAATAGCGGGGGTCCTTTACAATGAGCAGTTCTTC | CASRIAGVLYNEQFF
NA | NA | TRBJ2-5 | TRBV5-1 | TGCGCCAGCAGCTTTCTCTCGCCAACTAACCAAGAGACCCAGTACTTC | CASSFLSPTNQETQYF
NA | TRBD1 | TRBJ2-1 | TRBV3-1 | TGTGCCAGCAGCCACCAAAAGGGACAGGGAACTTTCAATGAGCAGTTCTTC | CASSHQKGQGTFNEQFF
NA | NA | TRBJ2-1 | TRBV12-3/TRBV12-4 | TGTGCCAGCAGTTTACAATTCGGGGTGAATGAGCAGTTCTTC | CASSLQFGVNEQFF
NA | NA | TRBJ1-2 | TRBV4-1 | TGCGCCAGCAGCCAAGCCCCCTCGATATATGGCTACACCTTC | CASSQAPSIYGYTF
NA | NA | TRBJ2-2 | TRBV7-6 | TGTGCCAGCAGCCCAGACCGAAATCGTGGGGAGCTGTTTTTT | CASSPDRNRGELFF
NA | NA | TRBJ1-5 | TRBV2 | TGTGCCAGCACTGGACAGCTGAGCAATCAGCCCCAGCATTTT | CASTGQLSNQPQHF
NA | TRBD1 | TRBJ1-4 | TRBV15 | TGTGCCACCAGCAGAGCAGGAGGGGGCGAGATCACAACTAATGAAAAACTGTTTTTT | CATSRAGGGEITTNEKLFF
few | NA | TRBJ1-2 | TRBV20-1 | TGCAGTGCTAGGCATCCTGGGGGAAGCGGCTATGGCTACACCTTC | CSARHPGGSGYGYTF
NA | NA | TRBJ2-7 | TRBV29-1 | TGCAGCGTTGAGGAAACGCTGAGAAACGAGCAGTACTTC | CSVEETLRNEQYF
NA | NA | TRBJ2-3 | TRBV28 | TGTGCCAGCACCCCAGGGACGGCGCAGTATTTT | CASTPGTAQYF
NA | TRBD1 | TRBJ1-6 | TRBV6-2/TRBV6-3 | TGTGCCAGCAGTTACTACCCTAAGGGGGCGGACTCACCCCTCCACTTT | CASSYYPKGADSPLHF
few | NA | TRBJ1-1 | TRBV10-3 | TGTGCCATCAGGCCAGGGGCCTTGAACACTGAAGCTTTCTTT | CAIRPGALNTEAFF
NA | NA | TRBJ2-7 | TRBV4-2 | TGTGCCAGCAGCCTCCTACCTTGGGGCCTAGGGGCAGCCGAGCAGTACTTC | CASSLLPWGLGAAEQYF
NA | TRBD2 | TRBJ2-2 | TRBV4-1 | TGCGCCAGCAGCCGCCTAGGGACTAGCGGGGGGAAAGCCGGGGAGCTGTTTTTT | CASSRLGTSGGKAGELFF
few | NA | TRBJ2-1 | TRBV10-3 | TGTGCCATCAGTGAACAGGGCGGACGCTACAATGAGCAGTTCTTC | CAISEQGGRYNEQFF
NA | NA | TRBJ2-3 | TRBV29-1 | TGCAGCGTTGAAAGGGGAGGAAATACGCAGTATTTT | CSVERGGNTQYF
NA | TRBD2 | TRBJ2-1 | TRBV10-3 | TGTGCCATCAGTAACTCCCCGGGACTAGCGGGGGGCACCTCCTACAATGAGCAGTTCTTC | CAISNSPGLAGGTSYNEQFF
NA | NA | TRBJ2-7 | TRBV5-1 | TGCGCCAGCAGCTTGGGTCGGGCCTTGCCCTACGAGCAGTACTTC | CASSLGRALPYEQYF
NA | NA | TRBJ1-6 | TRBV5-1 | TGCGCCAGCAGCTTGGACGAGGGTAAAACCCTCCACTTT | CASSLDEGKTLHF
NA | TRBD1 | TRBJ1-4 | TRBV28 | TGTGCCAGCAGCCATACGGACAGGTTAAGTAATGAAAAACTGTTTTTT | CASSHTDRLSNEKLFF
few | TRBD2 | TRBJ2-7 | TRBV5-1 | TGCGCCAGCAGCTTGATACTAGCGGATTCCTACGAGCAGTACTTC | CASSLILADSYEQYF